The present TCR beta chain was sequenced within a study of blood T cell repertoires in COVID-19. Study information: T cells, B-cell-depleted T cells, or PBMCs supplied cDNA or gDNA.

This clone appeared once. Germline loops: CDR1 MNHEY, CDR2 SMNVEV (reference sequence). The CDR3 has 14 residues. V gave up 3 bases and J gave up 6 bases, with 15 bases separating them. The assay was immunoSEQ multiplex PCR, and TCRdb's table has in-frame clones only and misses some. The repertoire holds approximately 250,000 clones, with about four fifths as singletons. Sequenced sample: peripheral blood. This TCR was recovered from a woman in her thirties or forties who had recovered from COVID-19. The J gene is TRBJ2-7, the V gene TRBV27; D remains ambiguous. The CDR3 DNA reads TGTGCCAGCAGTTTCCGGCCCGGAGAAGGCGAGCAGTACTTC. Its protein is CASSFRPGEGEQYF.